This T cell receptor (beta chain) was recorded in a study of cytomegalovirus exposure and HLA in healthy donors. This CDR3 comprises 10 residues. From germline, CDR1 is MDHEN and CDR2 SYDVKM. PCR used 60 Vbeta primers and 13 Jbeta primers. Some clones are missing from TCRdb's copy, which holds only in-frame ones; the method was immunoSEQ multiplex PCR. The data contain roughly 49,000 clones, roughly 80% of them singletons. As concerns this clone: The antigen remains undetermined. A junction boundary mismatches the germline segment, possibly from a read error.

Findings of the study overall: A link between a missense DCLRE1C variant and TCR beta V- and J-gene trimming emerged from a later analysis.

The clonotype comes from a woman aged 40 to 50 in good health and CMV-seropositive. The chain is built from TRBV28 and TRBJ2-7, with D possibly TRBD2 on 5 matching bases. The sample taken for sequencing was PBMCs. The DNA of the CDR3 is TGTGCCAGCAGTGGACGGACGAGGGTCTTC. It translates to CASSGRTRVF. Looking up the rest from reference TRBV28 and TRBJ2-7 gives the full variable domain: DVKVTQSSRYLVKRTGEKVFLECVQDMDHENMFWYRQDPGLGLRLIYFSYDVKMKEKGDIPEGYSVSREKKERFSLILESASTNQTSMYLCASSGRTRVFGPGTRLTVT.